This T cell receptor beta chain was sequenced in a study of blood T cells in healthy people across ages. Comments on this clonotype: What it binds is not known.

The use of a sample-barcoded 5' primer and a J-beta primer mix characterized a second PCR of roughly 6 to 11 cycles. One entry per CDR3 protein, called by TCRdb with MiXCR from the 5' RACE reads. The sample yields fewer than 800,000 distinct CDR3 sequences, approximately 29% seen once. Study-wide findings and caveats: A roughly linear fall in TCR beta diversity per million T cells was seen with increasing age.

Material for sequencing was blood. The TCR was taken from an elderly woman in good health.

This CDR3 reads CSVETLGGNGYTF. In DNA, the CDR3 is TGCAGCGTCGAGACCCTAGGAGGCAATGGCTACACCTTC. The chain combines TRBV29-1 with TRBJ1-2; D remains unclear. Germline assignment: CDR1 SQVTM and CDR2 ANQGSEA. V was trimmed by 6 bases and J by 6 bases, leaving 17 bases between them. This CDR3 comprises 13 residues.